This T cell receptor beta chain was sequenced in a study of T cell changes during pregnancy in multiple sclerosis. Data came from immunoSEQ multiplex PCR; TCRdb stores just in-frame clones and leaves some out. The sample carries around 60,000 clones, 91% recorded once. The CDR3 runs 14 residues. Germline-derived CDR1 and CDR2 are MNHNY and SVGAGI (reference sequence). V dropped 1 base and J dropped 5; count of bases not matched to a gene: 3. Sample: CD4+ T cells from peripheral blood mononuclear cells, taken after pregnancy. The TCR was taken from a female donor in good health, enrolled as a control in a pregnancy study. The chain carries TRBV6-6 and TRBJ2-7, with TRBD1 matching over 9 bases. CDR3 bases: TGTGCCAGCAGTTACTTACAGGGGGCGCACGAGCAGTACTTC. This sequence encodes CASSYLQGAHEQYF.